The T cell receptor beta chain under discussion was sequenced for a study of blood T cells in healthy people across ages. The use of a sample-barcoded 5' primer and a J-beta primer mix characterized a second PCR of about 7 to 12 cycles. MiXCR was run by TCRdb on the 5' RACE reads, yielding one entry per CDR3 protein. Of approximately 1.5 million distinct CDR3 sequences listed, roughly 43% were seen once; the top ten hold more than 4%. The CDR3 runs to 17 residues. The V gene lost 3 bases and the J gene lost 2 bases, with 19 bases spanning the gap. Germline CDR1 is SGHRS and CDR2 is YFSETQ. This sequence joins TRBV5-1 and TRBJ2-3, with D perhaps TRBD1 (6 bases). The clonotype comes from a woman between 18 and 29 years old in good health. The sample taken for sequencing was blood. CDR3 nucleotides: TGCGCCAGCAGCTCACGTCCAGGACAGCTGATCACAGATACGCAGTATTTT. This encodes CASSSRPGQLITDTQYF.